The rows below give T cell receptor beta chains drawn from one sample of a study of immune evolution from preneoplasia to lung adenocarcinoma. Clones were read by immunoSEQ multiplex PCR, and TCRdb kept only the in-frame ones, dropping some. The table includes approximately 6,000 clones, roughly 84% detected once. Sequenced material: FFPE lung adenocarcinoma in situ tissue. All receptors derive from a donor at least 70 years old with lung adenocarcinoma. CDR3s include the opening cysteine and the closing phenylalanine or tryptophan. The order of the fields is J gene, D gene, V gene, CDR3 DNA, CDR3 protein. The D gene is left open where the match is weak.

TRBJ2-7 | . | TRBV29-1 | TGCAGCGTTGAAGATCTAAAGGACTCGCCCTCCTACGAGCAGTACTTC | CSVEDLKDSPSYEQYF
TRBJ2-2 | . | TRBV7-2 | TGTGCCAGCAGCCCAGTCGGGAGAGGAGGCACCGGGGAGCTGTTTTTT | CASSPVGRGGTGELFF
TRBJ2-3 | TRBD1 | TRBV15 | TGTGCCACCAGCAGGGAAGGACAGGGACATACAGATACGCAGTATTTT | CATSREGQGHTDTQYF
TRBJ2-3 | . | TRBV5-1 | TGCGCCAGCAGCGGGGCGTCTAGCACAGATACGCAGTATTTT | CASSGASSTDTQYF
TRBJ2-1 | TRBD2 | TRBV29-1 | TGCAGCGTGGCCGGGACTAGCTTGGGGTATGAGCAGTTCTTC | CSVAGTSLGYEQFF
TRBJ1-2 | . | TRBV10-3 | TGTGCCATCAGGGACAGCTCTAACTATGGCTACACCTTC | CAIRDSSNYGYTF
TRBJ2-3 | . | TRBV19 | TGTGCCAGTAGTAAACTTAGCACAGATACGCAGTATTTT | CASSKLSTDTQYF
TRBJ1-1 | . | TRBV27 | TGTGCCAGCAGTGCTCAGGGGCCCCTGAACACTGAAGCTTTCTTT | CASSAQGPLNTEAFF
TRBJ2-2 | . | TRBV19 | TGTGCCAGTAGTATTTTTCCCGGGGAGCTGTTTTTT | CASSIFPGELFF
TRBJ1-2 | . | TRBV6-5 | TGTGCCAGCAGTTACTCGGCGGACGGCCTGGGTGGCTACACCTTC | CASSYSADGLGGYTF